The 20 T cell receptor beta chains in this list originate from one sample, sequenced in a study of human T cells and chemical hapten exposure. MiXCR was run by TCRdb on the RACE reads, yielding one entry per CDR3 protein. The sample carries roughly 52,000 distinct CDR3 sequences, about 10% recorded once. Described time point: patch test 2, 6 weeks after DPC sensitization. The treatment is: therapeutic diphenylcyclopropenone sensitization with weekly scalp DPC. The sequencing used whole blood, collected in connection with sensitization to the hapten diphenylcyclopropenone (DPC). These receptor sequences come from a woman aged 45-59 years with alopecia areata. Some clones in this sample may be carry-over from other donors' samples.

This clonotype was seen only a few times. This chain uses TRBV6-2 or TRBV6-3 with TRBJ2-2; the D gene could be TRBD1 or TRBD2 (7 bases each). The CDR3 has 15 residues. The ends were cut back, 6 bases at V and 4 bases at J, with 15 bases in the middle. CDR1 and CDR2 from the germline V gene are MNHEY and SVGEGT. CDR3 protein: CASSPQGGSTGELFF. The CDR3 DNA reads TGTGCCAGCAGCCCTCAGGGGGGGAGCACCGGGGAGCTGTTTTTT.

This clonotype was counted between two and nine times. CDR3 DNA: TGCAGTGCTAGAGCTAACGGGGAAAATGAAAAACTGTTTTTT. Encoded protein: CSARANGENEKLFF. The rearrangement joins TRBV20-1 to TRBJ1-4; D is ambiguous. CDR1 and CDR2 from the germline V gene are DFQATT and SNEGSKA (reference sequence). Trimming cost V 1 base and J 5 bases, with 11 bases left between them. This CDR3 region has 14 residues.

This chain's CDR3 is CATSDLTQETQYF. CDR3 DNA: TGTGCCACCAGTGATTTAACTCAAGAGACCCAGTACTTC. The rearrangement links TRBV24-1 to TRBJ2-5, with D unclear. The CDR3 is 13 residues long. V lost 1 base to trimming and J lost 2 bases, with 4 bases between them. Germline CDR1 is KGHDR and CDR2 is SFDVKD.

This clonotype was detected only a few times. The chain has TRBV28 and TRBJ2-5, with TRBD2 identical over 16 bases. The germline V gene encodes CDR1 MDHEN and CDR2 SYDVKM. Trimming removed 6 bases from V and 4 bases from J; junction bases left unmatched: 11. This CDR3 contains 18 residues. The CDR3 loop reads CASSQTPGLAGGPETQYF. As DNA, the CDR3 is TGTGCCAGCAGCCAGACCCCGGGACTAGCGGGAGGGCCAGAGACCCAGTACTTC.

The rearrangement joins TRBV4-1 to TRBJ2-7; a possible D gene is TRBD2 (6 bases). Trimming pared 3 bases from V and 1 base from J, leaving 28 bases between. The CDR3 consists of 20 residues. Germline CDR1 MGHRA, CDR2 YSYEKL. Here the CDR3 DNA reads TGCGCCAGCAGCCACCCCCCCGTCCTGGCAGGGACTGTGGGGTCCTACGAGCAGTACTTC. This codes for CASSHPPVLAGTVGSYEQYF.

The chain links TRBV5-1 to TRBJ1-1; D remains ambiguous. Trimming left V 4 bases short and J 6 bases short, with 13 bases between. CDR1 and CDR2 (germline): SGHRS, YFSETQ. This CDR3 spans 13 amino acids. CDR3 region: CASSLTLKAEAFF. The CDR3 DNA is TGCGCCAGCAGCCTGACCCTGAAGGCTGAAGCTTTCTTT.

This clonotype was recorded at least ten times. The chain couples TRBV28 to TRBJ1-2; D not certain. CDR3 size: 12 residues. With 6 bases removed from V and 6 bases from J, the gap between germline ends came to 11 bases. Germline CDR1 and CDR2: MDHEN and SYDVKM. CDR3: CASRTRDHGYTF. In DNA form, the CDR3 reads TGTGCCAGCAGGACCCGCGACCATGGCTACACCTTC.

This clonotype showed up just a few times. The chain has TRBV5-1 and TRBJ1-1, with D possibly being TRBD1 (6 bases). V lost 5 bases and J 5 bases, leaving 16 bases between the germline ends. Germline V CDR1 and CDR2: SGHRS, YFSETQ. The CDR3 loop spans 14 amino acids. This chain's CDR3 is CASRIVGGTTEAFF. The CDR3 DNA reads TGCGCCAGCAGAATCGTAGGGGGTACGACTGAAGCTTTCTTT. Based on the CDR3 plus reference TRBV5-1 and TRBJ1-1, the full variable domain is KAGVTQTPRYLIKTRGQQVTLSCSPISGHRSVSWYQQTPGQGLQFLFEYFSETQRNKGNFPGRFSGRQFSNSRSEMNVSTLELGDSALYLCASRIVGGTTEAFFGQGTRLTVV.

In this sample, this clonotype turned up a few times. The chain links TRBV29-1 to TRBJ2-7; TRBD1 aligns across 9 bases. Looked up from germline, CDR1 is SQVTM and CDR2 is ANQGSEA. This CDR3 is 11 amino acids long. Losses at the gene ends were 6 bases for V and 5 bases for J; bases not matched to a gene: 2. Written as DNA, the CDR3 is TGCAGCGTCGGACAGGGGAACGAGCAGTACTTC. Its protein is CSVGQGNEQYF.

This clonotype was observed a handful of times. The genes are TRBV6-1 and TRBJ1-1; D is possibly TRBD1 (6 bases). The CDR3 covers 15 residues. Trimming cost V 7 bases and J 4 bases, with 19 bases left between them. Germline loops: CDR1 MNHNS, CDR2 SASEGT. Written as DNA, the CDR3 is TGTGCCAGCAAATCAACGGGGGCTAGAATCACTGAAGCTTTCTTT. Protein product: CASKSTGARITEAFF.

This clonotype was counted only a few times. V is TRBV18 and J is TRBJ1-2; 9 nucleotides agree with TRBD1. This CDR3 comprises 14 residues. The V and J ends lost 3 bases and 6 bases, in that order; junction bases with no gene match: 5. The germline V gene has CDR1 KGHSH and CDR2 LQKENI. The CDR3 bases are TGTGCCAGCTCACCGGGGACAGGGATGGATGGCTACACCTTC. Amino acid sequence: CASSPGTGMDGYTF.

Ten or more counts support this clonotype. The chain links TRBV5-1 to TRBJ1-4; 7 bases align to TRBD1. Trimming took 0 bases from V and 0 from J; bases not matched to a gene: 8. CDR1 SGHRS and CDR2 YFSETQ come from the germline V gene. The CDR3 has 18 residues. The CDR3 nucleotides read TGCGCCAGCAGCTTGGGGCAGGGGGATCCGACAACTAATGAAAAACTGTTTTTT. It encodes CASSLGQGDPTTNEKLFF.

This clonotype was counted a few times. The chain is built from TRBV2 and TRBJ2-3; D possibly corresponds to TRBD2 (6 bases). Germline CDR1 and CDR2: SNHLY and FYNNEI. CDR3 size: 15 residues. V was pared by 5 bases and J by 5 bases, with 17 bases between. The DNA for the CDR3 is TGTGCCAGCAGTCCCCGGGACTCCCGACGAGATACGCAGTATTTT. This sequence encodes CASSPRDSRRDTQYF.

The sample holds a few counts of this clonotype. The genes are TRBV18 and TRBJ2-5; D remains ambiguous. Trimming took off 3 bases at V and 1 base at J, with 6 bases between the two ends. The CDR3 loop spans 13 amino acids. Germline V gives CDR1 KGHSH, CDR2 LQKENI. As DNA, the CDR3 is TGTGCCAGCTCACCGGGCAGCCAAGAGACCCAGTACTTC. It codes for CASSPGSQETQYF. Full variable domain (rest looked up from reference TRBV18 and TRBJ2-5): NAGVMQNPRHLVRRRGQEARLRCSPMKGHSHVYWYRQLPEEGLKFMVYLQKENIIDESGMPKERFSAEFPKEGPSILRIQQVVRGDSAAYFCASSPGSQETQYFGPGTRLLVL.

In its sample, this clonotype was seen many times. CDR3 protein: CASSFGGGGYGYTF. The CDR3 DNA reads as TGTGCCAGCAGTTTTGGAGGGGGCGGCTATGGCTACACCTTC. The chain employs TRBV28 and TRBJ1-2, with TRBD1 matching 7 bases. The J segment lost 4 bases and the V segment lost 3 bases, leaving 5 bases of the junction unmatched. The germline V gene has CDR1 MDHEN and CDR2 SYDVKM. This CDR3 comprises 14 residues.

This clonotype has just a few counts. V and J are TRBV15 and TRBJ1-5; a weak D match, TRBD1 (6 bases). This CDR3 spans 16 amino acids. Trimming shortened V by 1 base and J by 3 bases, and 13 bases separated the two germline ends. The V gene's germline CDR1 is LNHNV and CDR2 YYDKDF (reference sequence). The CDR3 sequence: CATSRVEGHPNQPQHF. The DNA of the CDR3 is TGTGCCACCAGCAGAGTCGAGGGACACCCCAATCAGCCCCAGCATTTT.

Many counts were recorded for this clonotype. V gene TRBV28 combines with J gene TRBJ1-1; D remains ambiguous. V lost 6 bases to trimming and J lost 11 bases, with 16 bases between them. Germline assignment: CDR1 MDHEN and CDR2 SYDVKM. The CDR3 consists of 12 residues. The CDR3 bases are TGTGCCAGCAGCCGCCCGAACCTGGGGGCTTTCTTT. Protein: CASSRPNLGAFF.

The J gene is TRBJ2-5, the V gene TRBV27, with 9 bases matching TRBD1. The CDR3 totals 15 residues. V lost 3 bases, J lost 0 bases, and 2 bases stayed unmatched. Germline CDR1 and CDR2: MNHEY and SMNVEV (reference sequence). The DNA for the CDR3 is TGTGCCAGCAGTTTGGGGGACAGGGACCAAGAGACCCAGTACTTC. Amino acids: CASSLGDRDQETQYF.

This clonotype appeared many times. This chain links TRBV20-1 with TRBJ1-5, with D possibly being TRBD1 (6 bases). The V and J ends lost 0 bases and 12 bases respectively, with 15 bases between them. CDR1 and CDR2 from the germline V gene are DFQATT and SNEGSKA (reference sequence). CDR3 length: 13 amino acids. This CDR3 is CSARDEVPGHQHF. DNA for the CDR3: TGCAGTGCTAGAGATGAAGTGCCGGGACACCAGCATTTT.

This clonotype was detected only a few times. The chain uses TRBV19 and TRBJ2-2, with TRBD1 matching 7 bases. Germline V lookup: CDR1 LNHDA, CDR2 SQIVND (reference sequence). The CDR3 loop spans 15 amino acids. V shed 3 bases, J shed 0 bases, and the junction held 1 base outside the gene matches. CDR3 protein: CASSMGQTNTGELFF. CDR3 nucleotides: TGTGCCAGTAGTATGGGACAGACGAACACCGGGGAGCTGTTTTTT.